This TCR beta chain was sequenced for a study of post-analysis software for immune sequencing data. Researchers reported that TCR beta cDNA libraries carried unique molecular identifiers. Using its own MiXCR run on the PCR reads, TCRdb lists one record per CDR3 protein. Of about 500,000 distinct CDR3 sequences listed, approximately 45% are singletons. The CDR3 spans 12 residues. Germline lookup yields CDR1 DFQATT and CDR2 SNEGSKA (reference sequence). V gave up 3 bases and J gave up 0 bases, with 5 bases separating them. This clonotype was seen only a few times. What it binds is unknown. Regarding the study as a whole: TRBV5-6, TRBV5-1 and TRBV20-1 belonged to a set of about 5 TRBV segments that were more frequent in patients than controls.

The sequence was collected from a girl aged 5-17 years with multiple sclerosis. Material: blood. The chain links TRBV20-1 to TRBJ2-5, with D possibly being TRBD2 (5 bases). The CDR3 nucleotides read TGCAGTGCTAGCGGGAACCAAGAGACCCAGTACTTC. It is translated as CSASGNQETQYF.